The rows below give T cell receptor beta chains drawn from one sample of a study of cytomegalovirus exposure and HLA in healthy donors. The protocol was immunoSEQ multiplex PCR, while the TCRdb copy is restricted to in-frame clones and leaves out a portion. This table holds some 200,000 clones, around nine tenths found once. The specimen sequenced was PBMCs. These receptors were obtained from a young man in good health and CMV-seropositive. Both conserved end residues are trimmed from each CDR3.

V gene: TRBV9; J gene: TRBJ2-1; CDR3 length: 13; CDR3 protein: ASSVAGQPHNEQF
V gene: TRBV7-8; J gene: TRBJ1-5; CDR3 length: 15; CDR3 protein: ASSLLERQGRGSPQH
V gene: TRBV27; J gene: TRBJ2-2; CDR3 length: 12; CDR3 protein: ASSRQGITGELF
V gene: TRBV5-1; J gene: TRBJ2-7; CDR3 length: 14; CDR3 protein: ASSLAPGTRGYEQY
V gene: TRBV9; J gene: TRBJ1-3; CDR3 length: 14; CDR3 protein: ASSVARGEGGNTIY
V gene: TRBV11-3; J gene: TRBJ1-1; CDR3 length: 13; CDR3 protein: ASSPWTGRNTEAF
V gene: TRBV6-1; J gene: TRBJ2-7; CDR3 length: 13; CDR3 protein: ASNDRGDGAYEQY
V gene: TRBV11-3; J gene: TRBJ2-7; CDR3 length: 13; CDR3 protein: ASSLGRSSSYEQY
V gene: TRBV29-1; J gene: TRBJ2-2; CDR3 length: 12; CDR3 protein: SVSARGNTGELF
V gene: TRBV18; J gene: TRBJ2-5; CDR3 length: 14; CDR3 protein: ASSPYYPVEEETQY
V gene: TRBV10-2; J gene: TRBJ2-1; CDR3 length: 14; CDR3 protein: ASSESGTGIYNEQF
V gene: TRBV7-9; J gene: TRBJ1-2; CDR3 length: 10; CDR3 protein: ASSLGNYGYT
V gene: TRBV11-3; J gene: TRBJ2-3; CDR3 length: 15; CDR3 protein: ASSFRFSGISTDTQY
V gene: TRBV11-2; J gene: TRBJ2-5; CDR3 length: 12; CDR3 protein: ASSHQDRGETQY
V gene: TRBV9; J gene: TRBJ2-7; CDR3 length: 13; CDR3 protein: ASSVDSGATYEQY
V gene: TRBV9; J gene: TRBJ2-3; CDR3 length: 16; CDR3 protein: ASSAPRLAGATTDTQY
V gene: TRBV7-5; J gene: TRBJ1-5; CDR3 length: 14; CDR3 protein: ARSFPGPIGNQPQH
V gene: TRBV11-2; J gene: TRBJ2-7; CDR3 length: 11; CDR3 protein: ASSLVSGLEQY
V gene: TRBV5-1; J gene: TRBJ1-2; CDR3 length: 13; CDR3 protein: ASSLEGQGNYGYT
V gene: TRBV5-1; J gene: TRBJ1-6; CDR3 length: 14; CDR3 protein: ASSLAGDSYGSPLH
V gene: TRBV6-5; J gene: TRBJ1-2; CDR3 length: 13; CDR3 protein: ASRVRGHFNYGYT
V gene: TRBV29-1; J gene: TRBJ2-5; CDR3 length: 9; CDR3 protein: SVVWRETQY
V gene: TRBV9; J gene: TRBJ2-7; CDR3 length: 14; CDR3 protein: ASSVGPWGRDYEQY
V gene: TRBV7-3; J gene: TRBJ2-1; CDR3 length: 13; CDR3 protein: ASSSGTSENNEQF
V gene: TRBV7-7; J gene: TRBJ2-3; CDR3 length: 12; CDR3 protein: ASSSGTFTDTQY
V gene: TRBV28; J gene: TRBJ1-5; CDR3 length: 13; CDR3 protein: ASSIQGSGNQPQH
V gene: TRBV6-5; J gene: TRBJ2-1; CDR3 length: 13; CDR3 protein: ASSIQTSGYNEQF
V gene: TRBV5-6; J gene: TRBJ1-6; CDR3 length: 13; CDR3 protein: ASSLVWQGGSPLH
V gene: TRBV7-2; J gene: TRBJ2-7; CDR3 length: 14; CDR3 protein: ASSSPRLAATYEQY
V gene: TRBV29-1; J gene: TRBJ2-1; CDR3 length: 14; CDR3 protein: SVELGTSGVYNEQF
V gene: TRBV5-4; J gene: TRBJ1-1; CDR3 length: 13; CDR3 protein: ASKRIGQGNTEAF
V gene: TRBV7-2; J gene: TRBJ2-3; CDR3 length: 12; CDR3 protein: ASSLGQGATTQY
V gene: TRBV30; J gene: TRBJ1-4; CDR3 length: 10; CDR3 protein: AWSRGAGKLF
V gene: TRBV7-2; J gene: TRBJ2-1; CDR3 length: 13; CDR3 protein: ASSPRTGQYNEQF
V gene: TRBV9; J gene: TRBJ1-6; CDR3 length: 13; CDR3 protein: ASSAPTGVNSPLH
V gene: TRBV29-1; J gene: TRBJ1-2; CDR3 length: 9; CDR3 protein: SGFTQGGYT
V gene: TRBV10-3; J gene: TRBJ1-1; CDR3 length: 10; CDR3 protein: AISEWQNEAF
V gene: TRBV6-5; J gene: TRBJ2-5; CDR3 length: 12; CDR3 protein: ASSPRGPRETQY
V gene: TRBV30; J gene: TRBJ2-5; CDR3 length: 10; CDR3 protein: AWSGGRETQY
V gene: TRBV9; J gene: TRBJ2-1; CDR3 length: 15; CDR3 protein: ASSADPGLVSYNEQF
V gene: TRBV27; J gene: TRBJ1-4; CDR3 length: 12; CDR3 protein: ASSRAVGNEKLF